These T cell receptor beta chains were read from a single sample in a study of shared clonotypes between healthy human individuals. TCRdb's copy holds only in-frame clones and misses some; the assay was immunoSEQ multiplex PCR. The table shows about 1.9 million clones, with 93% occurring only once. The sequencing input was naive CD8+ T cells from PBMCs. These receptors were taken from a man aged 18 to 30 in good health. Some clones in this sample may be carry-over from other donors' samples. CDR3s include the opening cysteine and the closing phenylalanine or tryptophan.

v_call	cdr3_aa
TRBV9	CASSVVGGSYEQYF
TRBV11-2	CASSLGRTGGTGELFF
TRBV30	CAWSSGNTEAFF
TRBV27	CASLQGNTIYF
TRBV7-8	CASSLGPGADTQYF
TRBV27	CASSLTRQVSSYNEQFF
TRBV5-1	CASSLEWGPSYEQYF
TRBV28	CASSKKRMNTEAFF
TRBV11-2	CASSWGPAGGYNEQFF
TRBV9	CASSEGSFYGYTF
TRBV11-2	CASSKGATIFRANVLTF
TRBV9	CASSAEDLSHEQYF
TRBV28	CASSFSMYQETQYF
TRBV4-3	CASSQDRGRGATEAFF
TRBV13	CASSLWGQGGSNTEAFF
TRBV4-1	CASSPSGNEQFF
TRBV19	CASSPGGSGDEQFF
TRBV27	CASSHGNSYEQYF
TRBV10-1	CASRPTLFSYEQYF
TRBV30	CAWRGGNGYTF
TRBV27	CASSPTRGHRYGYTF
TRBV14	CASRNTGTSGRAYNEQFF
TRBV28	CASSLTGRWKLFF
TRBV27	CASSPGERTDTQYF
TRBV29-1	CSAERASGSSDTQYF
TRBV4-3	CASSQEGEADTQYF
TRBV4-1	CASSQFDRADIYNEQFF
TRBV12-5	CASGGDPRSYNEQFF
TRBV4-1	CASSPTGEGRGNTIYF
TRBV19	CASKPTPANYGYTF
TRBV28	CASSLISSYGYTF
TRBV14	CASSQEVTGAKTQYF
TRBV10-3	CAISESSGMYEQYF
TRBV28	CASSSGQTSYSNQPQHF
TRBV9	CASSVHQGSSSGNTIYF
TRBV4-2	CASSQGLEWGTGELFF
TRBV27	CASSLSAETQYF
TRBV4-3	CASSYGLAGINNEQFF
TRBV7-6	CASSLGRGGQGFYEQYF
TRBV7-9	CASSLDIGGLMNTEAFF
TRBV5-1	CASSLRLAGDISSYNEQFF
TRBV14	CASSQDSPTQYF
TRBV29-1	CSVANNRVNTEAFF
TRBV23-1	CASSLGIRARYGYTF
TRBV13	CASTERPQNEQFF
TRBV7-2	CASFLGGLFNEQFF
TRBV7-2	CASSPHTLWTGNTEAFF
TRBV6-5	CASRPTENHEQFF
TRBV28	CASSLNFHSGANVLTF
TRBV7-9	CASSPKVQYGYTF